These 23 T cell receptor beta chains share one sample of origin, sequenced in a study of CD8 T cells in ankylosing spondylitis. Study observations and caveats: About 8 highly homologous variants made up a TCR beta motif, and this motif appeared characteristic of ankylosing spondylitis blood.

TCRdb re-called the 5' RACE reads with MiXCR, one entry per CDR3 protein. The sample holds about 700,000 distinct CDR3 sequences, roughly 19% seen once. These receptors' antigens are unknown. Sequenced sample: blood, either unsorted or a sorted T cell fraction (not recorded which). The receptor set was obtained from a male donor with ankylosing spondylitis.

V usage is TRBV19 and J usage is TRBJ2-1, with unresolved D. The CDR3 consists of 15 residues. Germline values: CDR1 LNHDA, CDR2 SQIVND (reference sequence). V lost 0 bases and J lost 1, with 7 bases in between. The CDR3 nucleotides are TGTGCCAGTAGTATAGACACAGTTTCCTACAATGAGCAGTTCTTC. It translates to CASSIDTVSYNEQFF.

The J gene is TRBJ2-1, the V gene TRBV5-1; D possibly uses TRBD1 or TRBD2 (5 bases each). V was pared by 1 base and J by 10 bases, with 15 bases between. The germline gives CDR1 SGHRS, CDR2 YFSETQ. There are 14 residues in the CDR3. DNA of the CDR3: TGCGCCAGCAGCTTGAGTAGCAGGGAGAGGGAGCAGTTCTTC. Protein: CASSLSSREREQFF. Supplemented by reference TRBV5-1 and TRBJ2-1, the full variable domain reads KAGVTQTPRYLIKTRGQQVTLSCSPISGHRSVSWYQQTPGQGLQFLFEYFSETQRNKGNFPGRFSGRQFSNSRSEMNVSTLELGDSALYLCASSLSSREREQFFGPGTRLTVL.

The chain is built from TRBV21-1 and TRBJ1-1; TRBD1 is the table's D call, not checked against the DNA. TRBV21-1 is annotated as a pseudogene. The CDR3 sequence is 19 residues long. In nucleotides, the CDR3 is TGTGCCAGCAGCAAAGCGCCGAGTAGAAGGGGCTGCCGGAACACTGAAGCTTTCTTT. Protein: CASSKAPSRRGCRNTEAFF.

The V gene is TRBV20-1, the J gene TRBJ1-5; 8 bases fit TRBD1. Trimming at V came to 2 bases and at J to 5 bases, leaving 8 bases not matched to a gene. This CDR3 contains 15 residues. The germline V gene has CDR1 DFQATT and CDR2 SNEGSKA (reference sequence). This CDR3 reads CSARSLDRDYQPQHF. The CDR3 nucleotides read TGCAGTGCTAGATCCTTGGACAGGGACTATCAGCCCCAGCATTTT.

The chain carries TRBV4-2 and TRBJ2-1, with 7 bases fitting TRBD2. CDR1 is LGHNA, CDR2 YNFKEQ, per germline. Germline trimming cut 0 bases from V and 0 bases from J; bases unmatched to any gene: 2. This CDR3 contains 16 residues. CDR3 bases: TGTGCCAGCAGCCAAGAAACTAGCGTCTCCTACAATGAGCAGTTCTTC. As protein: CASSQETSVSYNEQFF.

In nucleotides, the CDR3 is TGTGCCAGCAGCTTAGCGAGGGGGGGTTCCTCCTCTGGAAACACCATATATTTT. It codes for CASSLARGGSSSGNTIYF. The rearrangement joins TRBV7-2 to TRBJ1-3, with a tentative D call TRBD1 (6 bases). The germline V gene has CDR1 SGHTA and CDR2 FQGNSA. This CDR3 comprises 18 residues. V lost 0 bases, J lost 0 bases, and 15 bases lay in between.

This clonotype came up a few times. The rearrangement uses TRBV5-1 and TRBJ1-1; D possibly corresponds to TRBD1 (6 bases). V lost 3 bases and J lost 0, with 27 bases in between. Per the germline V gene, CDR1 is SGHRS and CDR2 is YFSETQ. The CDR3 sequence is 20 residues long. The CDR3 sequence is CASSSGQSAVTPLLNTEAFF. The CDR3 nucleotides are TGCGCCAGCAGCTCGGGACAAAGCGCGGTCACCCCCCTCTTGAACACTGAAGCTTTCTTT.

The J gene is TRBJ2-7, the V gene TRBV3-1, with a weak D call TRBD1 (5 bases). This CDR3 comprises 14 residues. The V gene's germline CDR1 is LGHDT and CDR2 YNNKEL (reference sequence). V was pared by 5 bases and J by 7 bases, with 18 bases between. This CDR3 is CASSGAYQNGEQYF. The CDR3 nucleotides are TGTGCCAGCAGCGGGGCTTACCAGAACGGGGAGCAGTACTTC.

This rearrangement joins TRBV20-1 to TRBJ2-7; 10 nucleotides agree with TRBD1. V lost 0 bases, J lost 1 base, and 6 bases stayed unmatched. The CDR3 has 16 amino acids. CDR1 is DFQATT, CDR2 SNEGSKA, per germline (reference sequence). The CDR3 protein is CSARDMDRGLSYEQYF. The CDR3 bases are TGCAGTGCTAGAGATATGGACAGGGGGTTATCCTACGAGCAGTACTTC.

This clonotype was counted only a few times. The chain couples TRBV20-1 to TRBJ1-1, with D possibly matching TRBD1 (6 bases). V lost 6 bases to trimming and J lost 9 bases, with 17 bases between them. This CDR3 comprises 12 residues. Germline V lookup: CDR1 DFQATT, CDR2 SNEGSKA (reference sequence). CDR3 protein: CSAVGGAEQAFF. The CDR3 nucleotides read TGCAGTGCCGTAGGGGGGGCAGAGCAAGCTTTCTTT.

This clonotype was seen only a few times. The chain recombines TRBV5-1 with TRBJ2-5; no firm D call. Germline lookup yields CDR1 SGHRS and CDR2 YFSETQ. The CDR3 length is 13 residues. V lost 7 bases and J lost 1, with 11 bases in between. In DNA form, the CDR3 reads TGCGCCAGCGGTATTGACGTCCAAGAGACCCAGTACTTC. This gives the protein CASGIDVQETQYF.

This clonotype showed up many times. The rearrangement links TRBV29-1 to TRBJ2-1, with TRBD1 as a possible D gene (6 bases). Germline V gives CDR1 SQVTM, CDR2 ANQGSEA. V was trimmed by 4 bases and J by 12 bases, leaving 37 bases between them. The CDR3 totals 19 residues. The CDR3: CSVVGLGTGARGGTIGQFF. CDR3 coding DNA: TGCAGCGTTGTCGGGTTGGGGACCGGCGCCCGAGGGGGTACAATTGGGCAGTTCTTC.

V is TRBV12-3 or TRBV12-4 and J is TRBJ1-3; D perhaps matches TRBD1 (5 bases). The ends were cut back, 7 bases at V and 0 bases at J, with 10 bases in the middle. CDR3 length equals 14 residues. CDR3 nucleotides: TGTGCCAGCACCTTGACAGACTCTGGAAACACCATATATTTT. Amino acid sequence: CASTLTDSGNTIYF.

J is TRBJ2-7 and V is TRBV2; D is unresolved. The CDR3 spans 13 residues. From germline, CDR1 is SNHLY and CDR2 FYNNEI. V lost 7 bases to trimming and J lost 2 bases, with 12 bases between them. The CDR3 nucleotides are TGTGCCAGCACTAGGGCAGCCACCTACGAGCAGTACTTC. Translation gives CASTRAATYEQYF.

This clonotype was observed at least ten times. V usage is TRBV15 and J usage is TRBJ2-1; TRBD2 agrees at 12 bases. Germline CDR1 is LNHNV and CDR2 is YYDKDF (reference sequence). Trimming removed 6 bases from V and 2 bases from J; junction bases left unmatched: 14. The CDR3 is made up of 19 amino acids. CDR3 coding DNA: TGTGCCACCAGTCCCCTCGGGGCTAGCGGGAGGGCAACCTACAATGAGCAGTTCTTC. Protein sequence: CATSPLGASGRATYNEQFF.

In its sample, this clonotype was seen a few times. CDR3 residues: CATSRDVLGVHKLDSEAFF. The CDR3 region has the DNA TGTGCCACCAGCAGAGATGTATTAGGGGTTCACAAGTTAGACTCTGAAGCTTTCTTT. This chain links TRBV15 with TRBJ1-1; TRBD1 is a possible D gene (5 bases). Per the germline V gene, CDR1 is LNHNV and CDR2 is YYDKDF (reference sequence). This CDR3 contains 19 residues. Trimming removed 0 bases at V and 6 bases at J, with 26 bases between.

This clonotype has at least ten counts. Relative to the germline gene, one junction end is altered; a read error may explain this. The CDR3 nucleotides read TGTGCCAGCAGTCAGGACAGAAATCAGCCCCAGCATTTT. It specifies CASSQDRNQPQHF. The chain uses TRBV4-1 and TRBJ1-5; possibly TRBD1 for D (6 bases). CDR1 is MGHRA and CDR2 is YSYEKL in the germline V gene. CDR3 size: 13 residues.

The chain joins TRBV19 to TRBJ2-1; maybe TRBD1 (6 bases). V was shortened by 0 bases and J by 0 bases, with 9 bases between the two germline ends. Germline CDR1 and CDR2: LNHDA and SQIVND (reference sequence). This CDR3 is 16 amino acids long. The CDR3 spells CASSIEGGTSYNEQFF. CDR3 sequence (DNA): TGTGCCAGTAGTATAGAAGGGGGTACCTCCTACAATGAGCAGTTCTTC.

This clonotype was seen more than once but under ten times. V gene TRBV7-2 combines with J gene TRBJ2-7, with D maybe TRBD2 (6 bases). Germline CDR1 is SGHTA and CDR2 is FQGNSA. V lost 3 bases to trimming and J lost 2 bases, with 8 bases between them. This CDR3 region has 13 residues. The CDR3 loop is CASSFRETYEQYF. In DNA form, the CDR3 reads TGTGCCAGCAGCTTCCGGGAGACCTACGAGCAGTACTTC.

This chain connects TRBV4-1 to TRBJ1-2, with 8 bases lining up with TRBD1. The CDR3 is 15 residues long. CDR1 and CDR2 (germline): MGHRA, YSYEKL. With 1 base clipped from V and 4 bases from J, the junction kept 5 bases outside the gene matches. CDR3 sequence (DNA): TGCGCCAGCAGCCAAGCAGGGGGCGAGAGCTATGGCTACACCTTC. Its protein product is CASSQAGGESYGYTF.

This clonotype has ten or more counts. The chain employs TRBV20-1 and TRBJ1-1, with 12 nucleotides matching TRBD1. V lost 2 bases, J lost 6 bases, and 7 bases stayed unmatched. CDR1 and CDR2 (germline): DFQATT, SNEGSKA (reference sequence). The CDR3 is made up of 15 amino acids. The CDR3 protein is CSARPGTGGRAEAFF. DNA for the CDR3: TGCAGTGCTAGACCCGGGACAGGGGGCCGGGCTGAAGCTTTCTTT.

V is TRBV20-1 and J is TRBJ2-7; 8 bases fit TRBD1. The trim removed 1 base at V and 2 bases at J, leaving 10 bases unmatched. The CDR3 extends over 16 amino acids. Looked up from germline, CDR1 is DFQATT and CDR2 is SNEGSKA (reference sequence). This chain's CDR3 is CSARVPTGAGAYEQYF. The CDR3 region has the DNA TGCAGTGCTAGAGTTCCGACAGGGGCCGGCGCCTACGAGCAGTACTTC.

This clonotype was seen only a few times. The V gene is TRBV29-1, the J gene TRBJ1-1; no reliable D call. Germline CDR1 is SQVTM and CDR2 is ANQGSEA. V was pared by 1 base and J by 4 bases, with 4 bases between. This CDR3 region has 11 residues. DNA of the CDR3: TGCAGCGTTGAAGGGATCACTGAAGCTTTCTTT. It codes for CSVEGITEAFF.